The 20 T cell receptor beta chains below were found in one sample sequenced in a study of cytotoxic CD8 clonotypes in ibrutinib-treated CLL. Generated by immunoSEQ multiplex PCR, the TCRdb table keeps only in-frame clones and is missing some. The data show 300,000 to 350,000 clones, 70% to 80% seen once. The sample here was PBMCs, taken before ibrutinib treatment. Receptors originate from a human donor with chronic lymphocytic leukemia.

The genes are TRBV27 and TRBJ2-1; 13 positions match TRBD2. Trimming removed 10 bases from V and 7 bases from J; junction bases left unmatched: 7. Germline values: CDR1 MNHEY, CDR2 SMNVEV (reference sequence). The CDR3 runs to 14 residues. The CDR3 here is CATRTSGSSNEQFF. In DNA, the CDR3 is TGTGCCACTAGGACTAGCGGGAGCTCGAATGAGCAGTTCTTC.

V usage is TRBV4-3 and J usage is TRBJ2-5, with D maybe TRBD1 (7 bases). CDR1 is LGHNA, CDR2 YSLEER, per germline. The CDR3 is 17 residues long. Trimming removed 4 bases at V and 1 base at J, with 19 bases between. The CDR3 is CASSPRLGQDLQETQYF. The CDR3 DNA is TGCGCCAGCAGCCCCAGACTAGGACAGGACCTCCAAGAGACCCAGTACTTC.

The V and J genes are TRBV9 and TRBJ2-5; D gene ambiguous. The CDR3 is 14 amino acids. CDR1 is SGDLS, CDR2 YYNGEE, per germline. V was pared by 0 bases and J by 7 bases, with 13 bases between. This chain's CDR3 is CASSVETRSGTQYF. Here the CDR3 DNA reads TGTGCCAGCAGCGTAGAGACCCGATCAGGGACCCAGTACTTC.

This rearrangement joins TRBV5-1 to TRBJ2-7; 8 bases align to TRBD2. The CDR3 sequence is 16 residues long. The V gene end was trimmed by 0 bases and the J gene end by 2 bases; junction bases not matched to a gene: 7. Germline V gene data show CDR1 as SGHRS and CDR2 as YFSETQ. The CDR3 nucleotides are TGCGCCAGCAGCTTGGCGGGTGTAGCGGGAACCTACGAGCAGTACTTC. Protein: CASSLAGVAGTYEQYF.

This clone was seen only once. The V gene is TRBV18, the J gene TRBJ2-1, with 13 bases identical to TRBD2. Per the germline V gene, CDR1 is KGHSH and CDR2 is LQKENI. There are 16 residues in the CDR3. The junction had 3 bases not matched to a gene; V was cut back by 4 bases and J by 3 bases. The CDR3 DNA follows: TGTGCCAGCTCACGGGGACTAGCGGGAATCTACAATGAGCAGTTCTTC. It yields the protein CASSRGLAGIYNEQFF.

This chain links TRBV2 with TRBJ1-2; no clear D gene. Germline CDR1 is SNHLY and CDR2 is FYNNEI. The V and J ends lost 6 bases and 8 bases respectively, with 10 bases between them. This CDR3 has 11 amino acids. CDR3 in amino acids: CASSGIGGYTF. The DNA for the CDR3 is TGTGCCAGCAGCGGAATAGGAGGCTACACCTTC.

In this sample, this clone turned up once. V and J are TRBV18 and TRBJ2-5, with 7 bases identical to TRBD1. The CDR3 is 14 amino acids. CDR1 is KGHSH and CDR2 is LQKENI in the germline V gene. After removal of 3 bases from V and 5 bases from J, the junction contained 6 bases not matched to a gene. The chain's CDR3 is CASSPRQGVETQYF. CDR3 nucleotide sequence: TGTGCCAGCTCACCCCGACAGGGAGTGGAGACCCAGTACTTC.

CDR3 nucleotides: TGCGCCAGCAGCCAAGATGGGGGGGGCGCGAGCTCCTACAATGAGCAGTTCTTC. Encoded protein: CASSQDGGGASSYNEQFF. The V gene is TRBV4-1, the J gene TRBJ2-1; tentatively, D is TRBD2 (7 bases). Per germline, CDR1 MGHRA and CDR2 YSYEKL. The V end was cut by 0 bases, the J end by 0 bases, with 15 bases between. The CDR3 runs to 18 residues.

The chain is built from TRBV19 and TRBJ1-2; 9 nucleotides line up with TRBD1. CDR1 and CDR2 from the germline V gene are LNHDA and SQIVND (reference sequence). This CDR3 is 20 amino acids long. J lost 1 base, V lost 1 base, and 16 bases had no gene match. The CDR3 loop is CASSIGGGADRGLINYGYTF. CDR3 coding DNA: TGTGCCAGTAGTATAGGAGGAGGAGCGGACAGGGGACTTATTAACTATGGCTACACCTTC.

This clone was detected only a few times. The identical CDR3 is also encoded by other nucleotide sequences in the sample. The rearrangement links TRBV25-1 to TRBJ2-6; no firm D call. Trimming took off 1 base at V and 2 bases at J, with 6 bases between the two ends. The CDR3 is made up of 15 amino acids. Germline CDR1 MGHDK, CDR2 SYGVNS. The CDR3 loop reads CASSEWGTGANVLTF. CDR3 sequence (DNA): TGTGCCAGCAGTGAATGGGGAACTGGGGCCAACGTCCTGACTTTC.

J is TRBJ1-1 and V is TRBV6-4; 7 bases are shared with TRBD1. The germline V gene has CDR1 MRHNA and CDR2 SNTAGT. The CDR3 spans 14 residues. The V gene end was trimmed by 5 bases and the J gene end by 5 bases; junction bases not matched to a gene: 8. The CDR3 nucleotides read TGTGCCAGCAGTCCAGACAGGGCGTATACTGAAGCTTTCTTT. Translated: CASSPDRAYTEAFF.

The gene calls are TRBV7-9 and TRBJ2-7; the D gene is possibly TRBD1 (6 bases). Germline-derived CDR1 and CDR2 are SEHNR and FQNEAQ (reference sequence). V dropped 4 bases and J dropped 0 bases, with 10 bases sitting between them. This CDR3 has 14 amino acids. The CDR3 here is CASSWGLYSYEQYF. CDR3 bases: TGTGCCAGCAGCTGGGGGCTCTACTCCTACGAGCAGTACTTC. Filled out from reference TRBV7-9 and TRBJ2-7, the complete variable domain reads DTGVSQNPRHKITKRGQNVTFRCDPISEHNRLYWYRQTLGQGPEFLTYFQNEAQLEKSRLLSDRFSAERPKGSFSTLEIQRTEQGDSAMYLCASSWGLYSYEQYFGPGTRLTVT.

V usage is TRBV19 and J usage is TRBJ2-7; the match to TRBD2 covers 8 bases. The germline CDR1 and CDR2 sequences are LNHDA and SQIVND (reference sequence). The CDR3 has 15 amino acids. With 3 bases clipped from V and 6 bases from J, the junction kept 10 bases outside the gene matches. The CDR3 DNA reads as TGTGCCAGTAGTATCGGCCTAGCGGGCTTCTCCGAGCAGTACTTC. Protein: CASSIGLAGFSEQYF.

Many counts were recorded for this clone. The chain is built from TRBV11-3 and TRBJ2-2; 8 positions agree with TRBD1. CDR3 length equals 15 residues. The V segment lost 1 base and the J segment 5 bases; nucleotides outside the gene matches: 3. Germline-derived CDR1 and CDR2 are SGHNT and YENEEA. CDR3 sequence: CASSLGTGPTGELFF. DNA for the CDR3: TGTGCCAGCAGCTTAGGGACAGGGCCTACCGGGGAGCTGTTTTTT.

This chain links TRBV15 with TRBJ1-4; weak D call: TRBD1 (5 bases). Germline V gene data show CDR1 as LNHNV and CDR2 as YYDKDF (reference sequence). V gave up 0 bases and J gave up 4 bases, with 6 bases separating them. The CDR3 totals 14 residues. The CDR3 loop reads CATSRDRVNEKLFF. In DNA form, the CDR3 reads TGTGCCACCAGCAGAGACAGGGTTAATGAAAAACTGTTTTTT. Drawing the rest from reference TRBV15 and TRBJ1-4, the complete variable domain is DAMVIQNPRYQVTQFGKPVTLSCSQTLNHNVMYWYQQKSSQAPKLLFHYYDKDFNNEADTPDNFQSRRPNTSFCFLDIRSPGLGDTAMYLCATSRDRVNEKLFFGSGTQLSVL.

The rearrangement links TRBV29-1 to TRBJ1-5; 8 bases map to TRBD1. The CDR3 spans 13 residues. V lost 8 bases, J lost 6 bases, and 9 bases stayed unmatched. Germline V gives CDR1 SQVTM, CDR2 ANQGSEA. The CDR3 bases are TGCAGCATACGACAGGGGTGGGGTCAGCCCCAGCATTTT. Residues: CSIRQGWGQPQHF.

This clone appeared once. The chain recombines TRBV10-3 with TRBJ2-1; the match to TRBD2 covers 14 bases. With 10 bases clipped from V and 7 bases from J, the junction kept 9 bases outside the gene matches. Germline lookup yields CDR1 ENHRY and CDR2 SYGVKD. The CDR3 is 15 amino acids. The CDR3 nucleotides are TGTGCCACCCACGATGGACTAGCGGGAGGTAATGAGCAGTTCTTC. This encodes CATHDGLAGGNEQFF.

This clone was found once. The CDR3 coding sequence is TGTGCCAGCAGTTTATGGACAGCCCATCAGCCCCAGCATTTT. The encoded protein is CASSLWTAHQPQHF. The V call is TRBV28, the J call TRBJ1-5, with TRBD1 as a possible D gene (5 bases). Trimming took 0 bases from V and 5 from J, leaving 8 bases between them. Germline assignment: CDR1 MDHEN and CDR2 SYDVKM. The CDR3 length is 14 residues.

Remarks on this clone: The sample has other DNA sequences that encode this CDR3 too. V usage is TRBV9 and J usage is TRBJ1-5; 8 bases map to TRBD1. The CDR3 runs to 14 residues. With 0 bases clipped from V and 4 bases from J, the junction kept 0 bases outside the gene matches. Germline V gives CDR1 SGDLS, CDR2 YYNGEE. In nucleotides, the CDR3 is TGTGCCAGCAGCGTAGGACAGGGGAATCAGCCCCAGCATTTT. Its translation is CASSVGQGNQPQHF.

The chain links TRBV28 to TRBJ1-3, with unresolved D. This CDR3 is built from 14 residues. Germline assignment: CDR1 MDHEN and CDR2 SYDVKM. Trimming removed 5 bases at V and 1 base at J, with 9 bases between. CDR3 protein: CASSTTVSGNTIYF. The CDR3, as DNA: TGTGCCAGCAGTACCACAGTTTCTGGAAACACCATATATTTT.